This entry concerns a single TCR beta chain. This clone was counted once. Its cognate antigen has yet to be identified. Per-base quality was not reported, and no clone a single base away is much larger than it. The CDR3 regions of human TCRbeta chains were analyzed by immunosequencing. For the original study's pipeline: Repertoire TCRs were matched against a reference library of SARS-CoV-2-specific TCRs generated with the MIRA antigen-specificity platform. Breadth meant the fraction of unique TCRs that were SARS-CoV-2-associated, whereas depth meant the fraction of total T cells that were SARS-CoV-2-associated. Each spike-specific TCR was assigned to its reactive spike region and to a CD4 or CD8 class using the MIRA data. Log10-transformed breadth and depth values were compared by one-way ANOVA with Sidak's multiple comparisons tests. Here the immuneACCESS table is served through TCRdb, limited to in-frame sequences with V and J called. Missing clones are a known gap in these copies; in checked studies unresolved V genes cover under half, and the rest lacks a known reason. That table supplies the V and J calls and clone size; D and trimming were determined from the DNA. This sample gives some 73,000 clones in total; 75% to 90% of them show up just once. Clones ranked in the top ten supply 9.3% of the sample.

The sample comes from a study of T cell responses to AZD1222 COVID-19 vaccine (dated by TCRdb to the early 2020s). The study in broad terms: A total of 240 or so trial participants underwent TCR sequencing, of whom 207 had received two doses of AZD1222 and some 25 had received two doses of the MenACWY control vaccine. Trial participants were enrolled by age into 18-55, 56-69 and 70-plus year subgroups, with 148, 28 and 57 TCR-sequenced participants respectively.

This specimen's time point label, per the study, means: about 28 days (+/-7) after the second vaccine dose. AZD1222 recipients with second doses at about 4 weeks or about 12 weeks were pooled, because spike-specific TCR depth and breadth did not differ between schedules. Vaccinee samples were obtained from the UK trials COV001 and COV002, which included a single-blind randomized controlled phase 2/3 trial of AZD1222 (ChAdOx1 nCoV-19) in healthy adults. For TCRbeta chain sequencing, PBMC samples from trial participants were taken at day 0 and at day 28 after the second dose. Taken from cysteine to phenylalanine, the CDR3 has 15 residues. Just the 45-base CDR3 DNA is kept, in frame starting at base 1. Trimming leaves V shorter by 4 bases and J shorter by 8 bases, with the junction holding 12 bases beyond the gene matches. Sequences SGHNT (CDR1) and YYREEE (CDR2) are obtained from the germline V gene (reference sequence).

The investigation overall reported the following: Participants were mostly white British, with more females than males. The authors suggested clonal diversity may have been underestimated. Conclusions about previously exposed vaccinees were limited because only six AZD1222 recipients were SARS-CoV-2 seropositive at baseline. The whole spike protein was spanned by vaccine-associated CD4 TCRs, and dominant responses were seen in regions 160-218 and 743-854. Because no samples from the day 14 peak response were available, repertoires could be characterized only after the peak T cell response. The 56-69-year group was small, and its depth increase did not reach significance, likely because of low power. Reportedly, close to half of the unique spike-specific TCRs recognized epitopes lying outside the regions that are mutated in the B.1.351 and B.1.1.7 variants. Spike-specific TCR breadth and depth rose significantly after two AZD1222 doses compared with day 0 and with MenACWY recipients.

The specimen was peripheral blood, collected 28 days after the second AZD1222 dose. This chain joins TRBV5-4 to TRBJ1-2, with 9 bases matching TRBD1. The TCR originated in an adult who received the AZD1222 COVID-19 vaccine. The base sequence is TGTGCCAGCAGCAGTAACGTGGACAGGGGCGAGGGCTACACCTTC. Its translation is CASSSNVDRGEGYTF.